This TCR beta chain was found in a study of shared clonotypes between healthy human individuals. Naive CD8 cells lacked CD45RO and underwent positive selection for CCR7, leaving out terminally differentiated effector memory CD45RA+ cells. The CDR3 spans 14 residues. Germline CDR1 and CDR2: MNHEY and SVGAGI. J gave up 6 bases and V 6 bases, and 8 bases lay outside the gene matches. Using immunoSEQ multiplex PCR, the repertoire was profiled, and TCRdb retains in-frame clones only, with some absent. The sample contains about 1,800,000 clones, approximately 94% of which appear only once. The clonotype comes from a man between 18 and 35 years old in good health. The chain couples TRBV6-5 to TRBJ2-7, with 10 bases that match TRBD1. Material: naive CD8+ T cells sorted from blood. The DNA for the CDR3 is TGTGCCAGCAGACCCGGGACAGGGGTTTTCGAGCAGTACTTC. It codes for CASRPGTGVFEQYF.